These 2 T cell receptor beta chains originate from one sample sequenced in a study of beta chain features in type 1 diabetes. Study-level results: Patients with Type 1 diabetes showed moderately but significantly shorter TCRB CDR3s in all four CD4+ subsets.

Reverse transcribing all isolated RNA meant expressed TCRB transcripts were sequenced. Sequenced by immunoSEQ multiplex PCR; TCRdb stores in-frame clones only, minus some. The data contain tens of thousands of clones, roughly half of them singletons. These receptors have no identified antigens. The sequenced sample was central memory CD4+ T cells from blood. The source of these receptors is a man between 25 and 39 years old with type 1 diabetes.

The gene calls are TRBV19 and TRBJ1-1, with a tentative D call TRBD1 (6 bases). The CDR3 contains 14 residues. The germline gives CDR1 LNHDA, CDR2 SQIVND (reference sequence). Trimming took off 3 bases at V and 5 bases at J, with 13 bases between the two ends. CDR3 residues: CASSIPRGGTEAFF. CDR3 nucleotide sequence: TGTGCCAGTAGTATCCCAAGGGGGGGGACTGAAGCTTTCTTT.

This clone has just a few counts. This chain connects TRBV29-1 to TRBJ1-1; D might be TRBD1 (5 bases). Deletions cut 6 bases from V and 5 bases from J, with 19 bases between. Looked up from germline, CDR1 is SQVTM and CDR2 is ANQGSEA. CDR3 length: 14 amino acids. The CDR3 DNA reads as TGCAGCGTCCTCGCCAGGGCGGGAGATACTGAAGCTTTCTTT. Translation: CSVLARAGDTEAFF.